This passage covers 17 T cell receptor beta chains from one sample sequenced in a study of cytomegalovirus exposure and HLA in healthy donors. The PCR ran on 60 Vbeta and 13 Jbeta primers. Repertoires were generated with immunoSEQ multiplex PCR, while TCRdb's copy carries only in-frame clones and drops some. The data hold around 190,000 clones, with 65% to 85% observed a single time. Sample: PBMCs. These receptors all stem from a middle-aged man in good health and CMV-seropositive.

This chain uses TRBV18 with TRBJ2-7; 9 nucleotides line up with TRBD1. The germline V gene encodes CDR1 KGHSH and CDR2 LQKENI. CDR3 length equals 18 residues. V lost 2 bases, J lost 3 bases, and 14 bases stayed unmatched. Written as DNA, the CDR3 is TGTGCCAGCTCACCAAATCAGAGAGGGGGACAGGGTCACTACGAGCAGTACTTC. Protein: CASSPNQRGGQGHYEQYF. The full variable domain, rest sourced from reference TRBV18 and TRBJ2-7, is NAGVMQNPRHLVRRRGQEARLRCSPMKGHSHVYWYRQLPEEGLKFMVYLQKENIIDESGMPKERFSAEFPKEGPSILRIQQVVRGDSAAYFCASSPNQRGGQGHYEQYFGPGTRLTVT.

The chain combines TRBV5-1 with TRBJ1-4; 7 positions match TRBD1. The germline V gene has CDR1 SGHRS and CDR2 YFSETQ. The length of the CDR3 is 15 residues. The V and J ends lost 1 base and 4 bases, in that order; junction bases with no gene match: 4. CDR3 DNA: TGCGCCAGCAGCTTGTCCAGGGGGTTTAATGAAAAACTGTTTTTT. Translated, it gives CASSLSRGFNEKLFF.

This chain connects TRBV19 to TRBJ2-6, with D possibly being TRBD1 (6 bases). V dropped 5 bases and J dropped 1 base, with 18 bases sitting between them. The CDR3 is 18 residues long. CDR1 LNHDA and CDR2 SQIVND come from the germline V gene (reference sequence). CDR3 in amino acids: CASSVRQALTSGANVLTF. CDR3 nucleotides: TGTGCCAGTAGTGTCAGACAGGCGCTTACTTCTGGGGCCAACGTCCTGACTTTC.

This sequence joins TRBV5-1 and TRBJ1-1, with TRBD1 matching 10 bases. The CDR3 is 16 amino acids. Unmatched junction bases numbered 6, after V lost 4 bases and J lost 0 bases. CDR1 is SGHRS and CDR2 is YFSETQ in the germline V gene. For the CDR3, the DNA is TGCGCCAGCAGCCACGGGACAGGGGTATTGAACACTGAAGCTTTCTTT. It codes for CASSHGTGVLNTEAFF. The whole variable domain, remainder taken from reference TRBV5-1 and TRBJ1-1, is KAGVTQTPRYLIKTRGQQVTLSCSPISGHRSVSWYQQTPGQGLQFLFEYFSETQRNKGNFPGRFSGRQFSNSRSEMNVSTLELGDSALYLCASSHGTGVLNTEAFFGQGTRLTVV.

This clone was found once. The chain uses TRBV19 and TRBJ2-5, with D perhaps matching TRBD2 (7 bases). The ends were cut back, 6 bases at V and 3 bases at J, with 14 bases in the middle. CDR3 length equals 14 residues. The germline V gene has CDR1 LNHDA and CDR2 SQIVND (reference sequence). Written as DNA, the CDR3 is TGTGCCAGTAGCCCAAGGGGGGGTAAAGAGACCCAGTACTTC. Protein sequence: CASSPRGGKETQYF.

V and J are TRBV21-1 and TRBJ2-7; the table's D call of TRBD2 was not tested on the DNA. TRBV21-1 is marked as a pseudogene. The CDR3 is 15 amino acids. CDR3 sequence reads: CASSTAPGDSYEQYF. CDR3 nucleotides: TGTGCCAGCAGCACCGCCCCCGGGGACTCCTACGAGCAGTACTTC.

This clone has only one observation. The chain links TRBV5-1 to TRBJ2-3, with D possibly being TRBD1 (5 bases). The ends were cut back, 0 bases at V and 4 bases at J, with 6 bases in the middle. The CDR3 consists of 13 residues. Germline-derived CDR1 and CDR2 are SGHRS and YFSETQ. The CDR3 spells CASSLGGSDTQYF. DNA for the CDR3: TGCGCCAGCAGCTTGGGGGGCTCAGATACGCAGTATTTT.

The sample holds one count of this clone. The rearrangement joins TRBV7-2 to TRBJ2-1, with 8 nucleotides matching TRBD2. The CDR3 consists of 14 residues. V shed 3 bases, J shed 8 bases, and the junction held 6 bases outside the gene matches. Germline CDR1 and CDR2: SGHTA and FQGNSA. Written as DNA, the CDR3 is TGTGCCAGCAGCTTTTTTTCGGGAGGGGATGAGCAGTTCTTC. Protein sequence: CASSFFSGGDEQFF.

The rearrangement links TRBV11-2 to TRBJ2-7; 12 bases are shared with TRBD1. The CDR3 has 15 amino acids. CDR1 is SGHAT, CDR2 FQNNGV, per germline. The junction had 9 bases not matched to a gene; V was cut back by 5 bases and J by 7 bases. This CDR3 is CASSPNRDRGQEQYF. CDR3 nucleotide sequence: TGTGCCAGCAGCCCAAACCGGGACAGGGGGCAAGAGCAGTACTTC. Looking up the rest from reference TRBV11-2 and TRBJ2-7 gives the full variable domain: EAGVAQSPRYKIIEKRQSVAFWCNPISGHATLYWYQQILGQGPKLLIQFQNNGVVDDSQLPKDRFSAERLKGVDSTLKIQPAKLEDSAVYLCASSPNRDRGQEQYFGPGTRLTVT.

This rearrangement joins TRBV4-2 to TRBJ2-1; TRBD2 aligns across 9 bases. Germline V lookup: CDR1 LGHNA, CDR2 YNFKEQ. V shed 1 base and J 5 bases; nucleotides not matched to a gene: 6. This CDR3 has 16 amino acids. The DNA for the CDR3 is TGTGCCAGCAGCCAAGTTTTGGCTAGCGGGGACAATGAGCAGTTCTTC. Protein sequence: CASSQVLASGDNEQFF.

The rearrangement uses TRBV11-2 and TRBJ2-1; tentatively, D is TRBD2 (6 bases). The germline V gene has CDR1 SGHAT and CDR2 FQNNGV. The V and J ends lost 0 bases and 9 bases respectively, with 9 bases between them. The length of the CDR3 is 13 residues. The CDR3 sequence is CASSLDTGGEQFF. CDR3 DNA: TGTGCCAGCAGCTTAGATACCGGGGGTGAGCAGTTCTTC.

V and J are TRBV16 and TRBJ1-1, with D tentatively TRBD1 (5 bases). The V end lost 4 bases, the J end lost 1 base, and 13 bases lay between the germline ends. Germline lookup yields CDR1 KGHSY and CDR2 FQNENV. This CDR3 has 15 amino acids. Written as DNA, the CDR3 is TGTGCCAGCAGCCTGGGGGGTCCGGGGAACACTGAAGCTTTCTTT. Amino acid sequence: CASSLGGPGNTEAFF.

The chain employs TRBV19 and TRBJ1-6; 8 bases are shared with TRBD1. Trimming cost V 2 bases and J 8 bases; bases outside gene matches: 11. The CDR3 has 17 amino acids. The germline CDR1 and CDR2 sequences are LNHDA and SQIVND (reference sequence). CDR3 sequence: CASSIPLTGAGDSPLHF. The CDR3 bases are TGTGCCAGTAGTATACCCCTGACAGGGGCAGGGGATTCACCCCTCCACTTT.

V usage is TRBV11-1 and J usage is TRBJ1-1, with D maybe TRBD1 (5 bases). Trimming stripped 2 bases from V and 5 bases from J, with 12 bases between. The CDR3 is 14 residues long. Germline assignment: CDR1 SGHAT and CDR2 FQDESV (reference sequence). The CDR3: CASSLTGGETEAFF. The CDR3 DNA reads TGTGCCAGCAGCTTAACAGGAGGGGAGACTGAAGCTTTCTTT.

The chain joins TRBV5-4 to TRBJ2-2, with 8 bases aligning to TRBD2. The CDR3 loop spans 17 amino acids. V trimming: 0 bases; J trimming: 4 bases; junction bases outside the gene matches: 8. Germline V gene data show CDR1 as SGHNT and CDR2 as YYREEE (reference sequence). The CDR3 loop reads CASSLGGSGNPTGELFF. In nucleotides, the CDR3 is TGTGCCAGCAGCTTGGGGGGTAGCGGGAATCCCACCGGGGAGCTGTTTTTT.

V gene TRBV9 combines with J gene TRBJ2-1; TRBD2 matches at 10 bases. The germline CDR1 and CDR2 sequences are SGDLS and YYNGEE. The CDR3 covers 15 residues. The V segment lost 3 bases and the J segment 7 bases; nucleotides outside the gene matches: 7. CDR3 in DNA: TGTGCCAGCAGCGCCCCTGAGCGGGAGGGAAATGAGCAGTTCTTC. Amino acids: CASSAPEREGNEQFF.

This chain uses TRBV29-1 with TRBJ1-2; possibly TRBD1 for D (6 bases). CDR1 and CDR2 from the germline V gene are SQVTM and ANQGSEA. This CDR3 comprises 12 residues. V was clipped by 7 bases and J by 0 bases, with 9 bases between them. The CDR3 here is CSARTANYGYTF. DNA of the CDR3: TGCAGCGCCAGGACAGCTAACTATGGCTACACCTTC.